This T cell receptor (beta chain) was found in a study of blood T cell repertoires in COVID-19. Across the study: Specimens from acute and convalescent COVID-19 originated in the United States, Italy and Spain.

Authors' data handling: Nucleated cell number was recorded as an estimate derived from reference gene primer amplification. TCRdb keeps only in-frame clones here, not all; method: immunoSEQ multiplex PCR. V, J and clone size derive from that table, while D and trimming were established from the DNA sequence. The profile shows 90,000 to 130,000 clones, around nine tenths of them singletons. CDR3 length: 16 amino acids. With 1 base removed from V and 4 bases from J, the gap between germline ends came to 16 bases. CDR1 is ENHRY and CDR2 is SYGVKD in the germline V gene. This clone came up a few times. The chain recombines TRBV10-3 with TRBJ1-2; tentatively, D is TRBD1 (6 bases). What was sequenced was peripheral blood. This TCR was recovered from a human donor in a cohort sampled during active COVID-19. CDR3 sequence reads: CAISEFSGQLGYGYTF. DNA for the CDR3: TGTGCCATCAGTGAGTTTTCGGGACAATTGGGCTATGGCTACACCTTC.